The clone carrying this T cell receptor beta chain was found a few times. Its antigen is still unknown. Trimming removed 8 bases from V and 5 bases from J; junction bases left unmatched: 7. The CDR3 sequence is 13 residues long. Germline-derived CDR1 and CDR2 are MGHDK and SYGVNS. This sample was included in a study of response to subunit inactivated influenza vaccine. Overall study results and limits: Researchers suggested that each seasonal influenza vaccination recruits few new T cells.

MiXCR, run by TCRdb on the RT-PCR reads, gives a single entry per CDR3 protein. The table lists about half a million distinct CDR3 sequences, roughly 27% of them singletons. The chain links TRBV25-1 to TRBJ2-5; 8 bases map to TRBD1. The material was CD4+ T cells sorted from PBMCs, obtained roughly 5 days after vaccination. The source of this sequence is a man over 45 who received an inactivated influenza vaccine. CDR3 loop: CASAFRTGETQYF. The DNA of the CDR3 is TGTGCCAGCGCTTTCAGGACAGGGGAGACCCAGTACTTC.